This T cell receptor beta chain appears in the sequencing data of a study of CD8+ T cells in alopecia areata. TCR sequencing used cDNA made by reverse transcription of extracted RNA. Clones were read by immunoSEQ multiplex PCR, and TCRdb kept only the in-frame ones, dropping some. The table includes approximately 110,000 clones, roughly three fifths detected once. CDR1 and CDR2 from the germline V gene are MNHNS and SASEGT. The CDR3 has 14 amino acids. J was trimmed by 6 bases and V by 7 bases; bases with no gene match: 11. Regarding treatment: oral pan-JAK inhibitor, 5-10 mg twice daily. On this clone itself: Its specificity is not known.

Study-wide findings and caveats: Because of a solitary nonresponder, the connection of baseline CD8+ expansion to response stays uncertain.

The material was CD4+ T cells sorted from blood, obtained at week 24, from a patient treated with tofacitinib. The receptor comes from a human donor with alopecia areata. V gene TRBV6-1 combines with J gene TRBJ1-2, with 7 nucleotides matching TRBD1. This chain's CDR3 is CASTPRRGGHGYTF. In DNA form, the CDR3 reads TGTGCCAGCACGCCTCGCAGGGGGGGCCATGGCTACACCTTC.